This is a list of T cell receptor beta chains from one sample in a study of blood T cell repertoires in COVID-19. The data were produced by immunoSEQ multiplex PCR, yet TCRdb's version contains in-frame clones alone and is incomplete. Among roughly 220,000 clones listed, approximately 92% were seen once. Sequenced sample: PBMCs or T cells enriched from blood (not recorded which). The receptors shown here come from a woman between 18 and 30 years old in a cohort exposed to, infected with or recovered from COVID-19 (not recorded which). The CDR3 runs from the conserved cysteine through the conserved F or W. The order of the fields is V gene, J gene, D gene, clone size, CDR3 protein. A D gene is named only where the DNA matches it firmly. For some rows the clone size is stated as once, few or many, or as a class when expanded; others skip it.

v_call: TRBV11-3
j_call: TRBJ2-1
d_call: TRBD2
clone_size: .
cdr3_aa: CASSSAGGGASYNEQFF

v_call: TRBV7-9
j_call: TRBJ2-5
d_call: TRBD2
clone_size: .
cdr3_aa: CASSLGLAGAAQYF

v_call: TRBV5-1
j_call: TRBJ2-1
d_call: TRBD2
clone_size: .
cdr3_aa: CASSSSGLAGSTTYNEQFF

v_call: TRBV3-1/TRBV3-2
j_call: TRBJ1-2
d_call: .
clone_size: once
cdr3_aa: CASSQESRGRGYTF

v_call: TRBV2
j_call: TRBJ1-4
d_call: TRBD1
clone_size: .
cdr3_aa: CASRADRQGDEKLFF

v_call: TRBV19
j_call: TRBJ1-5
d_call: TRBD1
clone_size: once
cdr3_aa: CASRGQDNQPQHF

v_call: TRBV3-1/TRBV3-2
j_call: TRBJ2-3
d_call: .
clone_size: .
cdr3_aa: CASSLRLPGDTQYF

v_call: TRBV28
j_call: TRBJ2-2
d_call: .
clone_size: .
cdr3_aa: CASSPFRKGVTGELFF

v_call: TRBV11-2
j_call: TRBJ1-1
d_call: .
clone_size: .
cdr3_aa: CASSLGRDMNTEAFF

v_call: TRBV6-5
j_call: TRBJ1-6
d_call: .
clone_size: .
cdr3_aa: CASSYGAGMGSPLHF

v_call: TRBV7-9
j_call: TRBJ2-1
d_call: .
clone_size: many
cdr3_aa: CASSLGDTDYNEQFF

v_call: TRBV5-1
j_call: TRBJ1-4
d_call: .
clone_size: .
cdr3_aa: CASSLDQGWNEKLFF

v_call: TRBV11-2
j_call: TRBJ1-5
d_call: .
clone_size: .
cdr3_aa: CASSTGRAQPQHF

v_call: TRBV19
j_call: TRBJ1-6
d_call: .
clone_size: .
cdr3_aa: CASSRAGMSPLHF

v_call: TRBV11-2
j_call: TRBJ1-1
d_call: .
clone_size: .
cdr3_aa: CASRLGRTEAFF

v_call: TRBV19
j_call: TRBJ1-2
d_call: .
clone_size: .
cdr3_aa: CASTTDSGDIYGYTF

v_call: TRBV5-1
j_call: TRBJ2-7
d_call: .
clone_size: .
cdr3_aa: CASSLGSSYEQYF

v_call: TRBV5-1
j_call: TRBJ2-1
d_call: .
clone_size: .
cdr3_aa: CASSLGSTDEQFF

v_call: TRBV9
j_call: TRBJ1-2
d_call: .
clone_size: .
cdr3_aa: CASSVESGYGYTF

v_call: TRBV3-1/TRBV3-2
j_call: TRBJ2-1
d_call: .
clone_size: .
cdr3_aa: CASSRELSSYNEQFF

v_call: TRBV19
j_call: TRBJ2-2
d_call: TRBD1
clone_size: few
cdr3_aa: CASSLLRGPSGELFF

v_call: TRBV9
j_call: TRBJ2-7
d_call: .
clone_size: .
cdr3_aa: CASSGGKFNEQYF

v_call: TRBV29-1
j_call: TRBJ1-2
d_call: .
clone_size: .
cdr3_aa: CSVEAGNYGYTF

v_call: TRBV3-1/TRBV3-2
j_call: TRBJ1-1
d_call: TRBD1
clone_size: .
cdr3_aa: CASSQGYQTGKTEAFF

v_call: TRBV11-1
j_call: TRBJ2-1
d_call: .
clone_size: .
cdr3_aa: CASSLVSGTNEQFF

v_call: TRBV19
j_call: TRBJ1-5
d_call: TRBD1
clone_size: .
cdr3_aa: CASRAGTGVYSNQPQHF

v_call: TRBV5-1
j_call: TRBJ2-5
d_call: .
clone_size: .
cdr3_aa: CASSLGGAGQETQYF

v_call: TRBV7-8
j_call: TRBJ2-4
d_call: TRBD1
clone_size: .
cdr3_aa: CASSSKDRDKNIQYF

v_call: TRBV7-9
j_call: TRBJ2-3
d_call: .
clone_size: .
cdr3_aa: CASSLLSSSTDTQYF

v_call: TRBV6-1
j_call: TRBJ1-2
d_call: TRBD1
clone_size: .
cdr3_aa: CASSKETGTGGNYGYTF

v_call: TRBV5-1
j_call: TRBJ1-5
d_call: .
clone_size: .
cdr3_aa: CASSQDSSNQPQHF

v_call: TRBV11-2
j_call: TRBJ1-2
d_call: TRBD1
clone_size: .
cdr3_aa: CASSWDSNYGYTF

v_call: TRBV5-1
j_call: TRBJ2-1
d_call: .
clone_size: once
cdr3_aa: CASSLASSYNEQFF

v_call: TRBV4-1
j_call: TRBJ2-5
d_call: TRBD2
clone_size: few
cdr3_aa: CASSQEIGSGGPRETQYF

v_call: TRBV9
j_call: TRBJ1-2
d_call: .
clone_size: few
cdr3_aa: CASSVDWTHFYGYTF

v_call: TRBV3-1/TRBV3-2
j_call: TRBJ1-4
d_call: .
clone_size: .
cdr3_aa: CASSQAGERNEKLFF

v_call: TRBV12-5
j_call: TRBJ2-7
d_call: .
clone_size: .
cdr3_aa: CASGPTQPDRTSSYEQYF

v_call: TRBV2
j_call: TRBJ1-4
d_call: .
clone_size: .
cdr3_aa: CASRPGVTNEKLFF

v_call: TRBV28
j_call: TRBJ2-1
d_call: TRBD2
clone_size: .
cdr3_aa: CASSSGGGGVNEQFF

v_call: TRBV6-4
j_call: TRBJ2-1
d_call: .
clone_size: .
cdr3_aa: CASSDSAENEQFF

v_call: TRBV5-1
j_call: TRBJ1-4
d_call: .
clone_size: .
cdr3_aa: CASSGGGDEKLFF

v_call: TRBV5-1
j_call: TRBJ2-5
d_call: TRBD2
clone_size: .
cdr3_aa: CARSRAGGFQETQYF

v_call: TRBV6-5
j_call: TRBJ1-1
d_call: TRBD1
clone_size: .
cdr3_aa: CASRLRQGNTEAFF

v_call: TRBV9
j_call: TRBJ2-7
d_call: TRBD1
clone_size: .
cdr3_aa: CASSGTGDPRYEQYF

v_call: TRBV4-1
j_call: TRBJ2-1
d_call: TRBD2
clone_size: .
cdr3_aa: CASSQAASGLYNEQFF